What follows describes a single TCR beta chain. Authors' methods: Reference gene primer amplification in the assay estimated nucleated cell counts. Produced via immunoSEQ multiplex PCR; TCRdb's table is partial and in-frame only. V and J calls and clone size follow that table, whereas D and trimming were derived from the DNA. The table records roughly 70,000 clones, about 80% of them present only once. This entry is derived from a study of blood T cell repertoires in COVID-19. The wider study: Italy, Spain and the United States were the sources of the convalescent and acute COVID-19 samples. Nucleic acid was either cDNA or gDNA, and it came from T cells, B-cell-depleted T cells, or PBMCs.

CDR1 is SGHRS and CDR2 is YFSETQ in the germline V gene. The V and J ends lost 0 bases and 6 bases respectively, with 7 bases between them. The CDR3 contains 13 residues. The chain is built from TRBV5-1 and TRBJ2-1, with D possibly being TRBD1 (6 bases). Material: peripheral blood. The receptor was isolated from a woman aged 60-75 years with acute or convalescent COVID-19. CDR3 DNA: TGCGCCAGCAGCTTGGGGACAGCCAATGAGCAGTTCTTC. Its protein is CASSLGTANEQFF. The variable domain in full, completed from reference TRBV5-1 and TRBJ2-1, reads KAGVTQTPRYLIKTRGQQVTLSCSPISGHRSVSWYQQTPGQGLQFLFEYFSETQRNKGNFPGRFSGRQFSNSRSEMNVSTLELGDSALYLCASSLGTANEQFFGPGTRLTVL.